Listed below are T cell receptor beta chains from one sample, sequenced in a study of OX40 agonist ivuxolimab in advanced cancers. TCRdb's table, derived via immunoSEQ multiplex PCR, lists solely in-frame clones and lacks some. The sample contains about 83,000 clones, around 84% of which appear only once. The material was CD4+ or CD8+ T cells sorted from blood, obtained in a trial of the OX40 agonist ivuxolimab. The origin of the receptors is an adult with an advanced solid tumor such as melanoma, head and neck, liver or kidney cancer. Each CDR3 is given with its conserved first and last residue. The D gene is left open where the match is weak. Size is stated for part of the rows, as once, few or many counts, or as a class when the clone is expanded.

J: TRBJ1-3; D: .; size: once; V: TRBV6-6; CDR3: CASSYSARGSGNTIYF; DNA: TGTGCCAGCAGTTACTCGGCCAGAGGATCTGGAAACACCATATATTTT
J: TRBJ1-6; D: .; size: .; V: TRBV2; CDR3: CATTAQPGGNSPLHF; DNA: TGTGCCACTACCGCCCAGCCGGGAGGGAATTCACCCCTCCACTTT
J: TRBJ1-3; D: .; size: .; V: TRBV18; CDR3: CASSPSGTPGNTIYF; DNA: TGTGCCAGCTCACCCTCCGGGACTCCTGGAAACACCATATATTTT
J: TRBJ1-1; D: .; size: .; V: TRBV2; CDR3: CASREDTNTEAFF; DNA: TGTGCCAGCAGGGAGGACACTAACACTGAAGCTTTCTTT
J: TRBJ2-3; D: .; size: .; V: TRBV30; CDR3: CAWSIGLAADTQYF; DNA: TGTGCCTGGAGTATCGGGCTAGCTGCAGATACGCAGTATTTT
J: TRBJ1-2; D: TRBD1; size: .; V: TRBV20-1; CDR3: CSASGQGHYTF; DNA: TGCAGTGCTAGCGGACAGGGCCATTACACCTTC
J: TRBJ1-4; D: .; size: few; V: TRBV19; CDR3: CASSISRLEKLFF; DNA: TGTGCCAGTAGTATATCGAGGCTTGAAAAACTGTTTTTT
J: TRBJ2-1; D: .; size: .; V: TRBV7-3; CDR3: CASNSVIGEQFF; DNA: TGTGCCAGCAATTCTGTCATCGGTGAGCAGTTCTTC
J: TRBJ2-6; D: .; size: once; V: TRBV27; CDR3: CASSLWYSGANVLTF; DNA: TGTGCCAGCAGTTTATGGTACTCTGGGGCCAACGTCCTGACTTTC
J: TRBJ1-6; D: .; size: .; V: TRBV30; CDR3: CAWSRDKYSPLHF; DNA: TGTGCCTGGAGCCGGGACAAGTATTCACCCCTCCACTTT
J: TRBJ1-1; D: TRBD1; size: .; V: TRBV6-5; CDR3: CASSEFQGASEAFF; DNA: TGTGCCAGCAGTGAGTTCCAGGGGGCGTCTGAAGCTTTCTTT
J: TRBJ1-6; D: TRBD1; size: .; V: TRBV19; CDR3: CASSTSRTGADNSPLHF; DNA: TGTGCCAGTAGTACCTCACGGACAGGGGCAGATAATTCACCCCTCCACTTT
J: TRBJ1-2; D: TRBD1; size: .; V: TRBV9; CDR3: CASSRVDREGYGYTF; DNA: TGTGCCAGCAGCAGAGTCGACAGGGAAGGATATGGCTACACCTTC